The TCR beta chain under discussion was sequenced for a study of blood T cell repertoires in COVID-19. Study background: From T cells, B-cell-depleted T cells, or PBMCs came the material, which was cDNA or gDNA.

Per the study methods: Reference gene primer amplification gave nucleated cell count estimates. Some clones are missing from TCRdb's copy, which holds only in-frame ones; the method was immunoSEQ multiplex PCR. The V and J calls and clone size were taken over from that table, and D and trimming were inferred from the DNA. Counted here are about 410,000 clones, about 92% occurring once; the ten biggest clones make up less than 0.75%. Study members were between about 18 and 95 years old and lived in roughly 24 US regions. Regarding this clone: Mismatch with germline at one junction end may stem from a read error.

The CDR3 has 13 amino acids. From germline, CDR1 is SNHLY and CDR2 FYNNEI. The specimen sequenced was PBMCs or T cells enriched from blood (not recorded which). The sequence was collected from a man younger than 35 who had recovered from COVID-19. The chain employs TRBV2 and TRBJ2-2; D uncertain. CDR3 loop: CASSEGRSGELFF. The CDR3 DNA reads TGTGCCAGCAGCGAAGGGCGGTCCGGGGAGCTGTTTTTT. Full variable domain (outside the CDR3, taken from reference TRBV2 and TRBJ2-2): EPEVTQTPSHQVTQMGQEVILRCVPISNHLYFYWYRQILGQKVEFLVSFYNNEISEKSEIFDDQFSVERPDGSNFTLKIRSTKLEDSAMYFCASSEGRSGELFFGEGSRLTVL.